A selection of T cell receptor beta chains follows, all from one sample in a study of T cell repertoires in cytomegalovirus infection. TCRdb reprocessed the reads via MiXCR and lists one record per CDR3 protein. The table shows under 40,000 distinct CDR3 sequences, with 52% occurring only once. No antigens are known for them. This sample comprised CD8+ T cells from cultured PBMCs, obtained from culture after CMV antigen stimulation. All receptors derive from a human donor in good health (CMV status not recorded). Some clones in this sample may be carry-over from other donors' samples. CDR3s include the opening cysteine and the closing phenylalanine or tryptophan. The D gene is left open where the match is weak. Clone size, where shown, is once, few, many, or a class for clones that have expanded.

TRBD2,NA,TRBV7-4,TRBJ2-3,CASSLGLAGNTDTQYF,TGTGCCAGCAGCTTGGGACTAGCGGGGAACACAGATACGCAGTATTTT
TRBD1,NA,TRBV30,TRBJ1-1,CAWSRGQGWTEAFF,TGTGCCTGGAGTAGGGGGCAGGGGTGGACTGAAGCTTTCTTT
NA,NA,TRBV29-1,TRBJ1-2,CSVVGKTYGYTF,TGCAGCGTTGTAGGGAAGACCTATGGCTACACCTTC
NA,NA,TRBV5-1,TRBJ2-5,CASSFVQETQYF,TGCGCCAGCAGCTTCGTACAAGAGACCCAGTACTTC
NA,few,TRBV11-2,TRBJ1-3,CASSLDPPGRNSGNTIYF,TGTGCCAGCAGCTTAGATCCCCCGGGGCGGAACTCTGGAAACACCATATATTTT
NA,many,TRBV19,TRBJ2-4,CASSMEGKNIQYF,TGTGCCAGTAGTATGGAGGGCAAAAACATTCAGTACTTC
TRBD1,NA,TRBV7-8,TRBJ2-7,CASRLQGAYEQYF,TGTGCCAGCAGATTACAGGGGGCCTACGAGCAGTACTTC
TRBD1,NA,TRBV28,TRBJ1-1,CASSPIDRARNTEAFF,TGTGCCAGCAGTCCCATAGACAGGGCGAGGAACACTGAAGCTTTCTTT
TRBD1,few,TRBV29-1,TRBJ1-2,CSVEENTGDNYGYTF,TGCAGCGTTGAGGAGAACACAGGGGATAACTATGGCTACACCTTC
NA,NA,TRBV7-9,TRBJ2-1,CASRGAGRDSPLRSSYNEQFF,TGTGCCAGCCGAGGGGCCGGGCGGGACTCCCCCCTCAGGAGCTCCTACAATGAGCAGTTCTTC
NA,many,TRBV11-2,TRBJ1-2,CASVPGGRGYGYTF,TGTGCCAGCGTCCCCGGAGGCAGGGGCTATGGCTACACCTTC
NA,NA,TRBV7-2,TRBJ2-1,CASSLGWGNEQFF,TGTGCCAGCAGCTTGGGGTGGGGAAATGAGCAGTTCTTC
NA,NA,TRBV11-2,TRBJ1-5,CASSLNRELRPQHF,TGTGCCAGCAGCTTAAACAGGGAGTTGCGGCCCCAGCATTTT
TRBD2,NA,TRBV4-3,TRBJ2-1,CASSQIPSGGNEQFF,TGCGCCAGCAGCCAAATTCCTAGCGGCGGCAATGAGCAGTTCTTC
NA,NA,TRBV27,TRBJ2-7,CASSLSPLNEQYF,TGTGCCAGCAGTTTATCTCCCTTAAACGAGCAGTACTTC
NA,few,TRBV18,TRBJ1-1,CASSGHLNTEAFF,TGTGCCAGCTCAGGACACCTGAACACTGAAGCTTTCTTT
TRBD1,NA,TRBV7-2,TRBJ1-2,CASSLNYGQGLNYGYTF,TGTGCCAGCAGCTTAAATTACGGACAGGGGCTTAACTATGGCTACACCTTC
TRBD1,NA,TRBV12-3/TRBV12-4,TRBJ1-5,CASSFVAGGRQPQHF,TGTGCCAGCAGTTTCGTAGCAGGGGGGCGTCAGCCCCAGCATTTT
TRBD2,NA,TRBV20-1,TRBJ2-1,CSASSGTSGHNEQFF,TGCAGTGCTAGTTCCGGGACTAGCGGACACAATGAGCAGTTCTTC
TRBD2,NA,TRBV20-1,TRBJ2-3,CSALWTSGTDTQYF,TGCAGTGCTTTATGGACTAGCGGGACAGATACGCAGTATTTT
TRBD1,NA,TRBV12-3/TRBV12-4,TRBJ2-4,CASSYPGQGARTKNIQYF,TGTGCCAGCAGCTATCCGGGACAGGGGGCGCGAACCAAAAACATTCAGTACTTC
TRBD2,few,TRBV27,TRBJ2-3,CASSSREESTDTQYF,TGTGCCAGCAGTTCCCGGGAGGAGAGCACAGATACGCAGTATTTT
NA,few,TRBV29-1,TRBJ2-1,CSVADPYLEQFF,TGCAGCGTTGCAGACCCTTATCTCGAGCAGTTCTTC